The T cell receptor beta chain described here comes from a study of preoperative IRX-2 immunotherapy in early breast cancer. Noted treatment: preoperative locoregional IRX-2 cytokine immunotherapy. This phase Ib study tested locoregional IRX-2 cytokine immunotherapy given before surgery. The germline CDR1 and CDR2 sequences are LNHDA and SQIVND (reference sequence). V was shortened by 3 bases and J by 0 bases, with 20 bases between the two germline ends. This CDR3 comprises 19 residues. Clones were sequenced by immunoSEQ multiplex PCR, and TCRdb holds only the in-frame ones, with some missing. The sample has approximately 96,000 clones, 86% seen once.

The rearrangement joins TRBV19 to TRBJ1-4; possible D gene TRBD1, 6 bases. The TCR originated in a human donor with breast cancer. The sequences come from tumor tissue, collected after IRX-2 immunotherapy. The CDR3 nucleotides read TGTGCCAGTAGTATCGGTAAAACAGGGAGAGGGCCAACTAATGAAAAACTGTTTTTT. It codes for CASSIGKTGRGPTNEKLFF.